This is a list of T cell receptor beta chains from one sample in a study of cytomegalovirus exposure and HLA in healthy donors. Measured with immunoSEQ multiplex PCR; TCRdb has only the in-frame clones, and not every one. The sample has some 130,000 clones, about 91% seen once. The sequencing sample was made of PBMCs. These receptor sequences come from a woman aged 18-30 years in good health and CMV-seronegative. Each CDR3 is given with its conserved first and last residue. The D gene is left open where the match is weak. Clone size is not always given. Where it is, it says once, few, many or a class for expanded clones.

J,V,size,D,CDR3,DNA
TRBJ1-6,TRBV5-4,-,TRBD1,CASSSDRDRSPLHF,TGTGCCAGCAGCTCGGACAGGGATCGCTCACCCCTCCACTTT
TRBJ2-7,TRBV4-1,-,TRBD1,CASSQAGGTGGYEQYF,TGCGCCAGCAGCCAAGCTGGTGGGACAGGGGGGTACGAGCAGTACTTC
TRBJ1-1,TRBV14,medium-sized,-,CASSQVSNTEAFF,TGTGCCAGCAGCCAAGTCAGTAACACTGAAGCTTTCTTT
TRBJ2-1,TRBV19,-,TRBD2,CATGGGTLAGSHYNEQFF,TGTGCCACCGGAGGGGGAACGCTAGCGGGGTCTCACTACAATGAGCAGTTCTTC
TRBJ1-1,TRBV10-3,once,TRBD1,CAISSGGWRVDTEAFF,TGTGCCATCAGTTCAGGGGGCTGGAGGGTCGACACTGAAGCTTTCTTT
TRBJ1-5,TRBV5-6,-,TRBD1,CASSLLGQGTNQPQHF,TGTGCCAGCAGCTTGCTGGGACAGGGGACTAATCAGCCCCAGCATTTT
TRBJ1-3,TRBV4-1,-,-,CASSQEGGSGNTIYF,TGCGCCAGCAGCCAAGAAGGGGGCTCTGGAAACACCATATATTTT
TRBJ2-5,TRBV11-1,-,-,CASSAWAGAGETQYF,TGTGCCAGCAGCGCATGGGCGGGGGCCGGGGAGACCCAGTACTTC
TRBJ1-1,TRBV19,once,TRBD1,CASSILGARGRDFYTEAFF,TGTGCCAGTAGTATCCTAGGAGCGAGGGGGCGCGACTTCTATACTGAAGCTTTCTTT
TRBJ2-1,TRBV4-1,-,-,CASSQLGGPYNEQFF,TGCGCCAGCAGCCAATTGGGGGGGCCCTACAATGAGCAGTTCTTC
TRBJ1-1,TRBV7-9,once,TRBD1,CASSLRGTAMNTEAFF,TGTGCCAGCAGCTTACGTGGGACAGCCATGAACACTGAAGCTTTCTTT
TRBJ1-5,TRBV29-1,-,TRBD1,CSVLGQGHEPQHF,TGCAGCGTTCTCGGACAGGGCCATGAGCCCCAGCATTTT
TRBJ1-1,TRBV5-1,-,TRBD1,CASSSQTGGPEAFF,TGCGCCAGCAGCTCCCAAACAGGGGGCCCTGAAGCTTTCTTT
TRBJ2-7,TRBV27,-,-,CASSFSGLLKTYEQYF,TGTGCCAGCAGTTTTTCGGGACTCCTAAAGACCTACGAGCAGTACTTC
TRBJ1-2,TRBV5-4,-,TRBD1,CASSSDRGVANYGYTF,TGTGCCAGCAGCTCTGACAGGGGAGTAGCTAACTATGGCTACACCTTC
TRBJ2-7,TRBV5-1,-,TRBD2,CASSSPGGTEQYF,TGCGCCAGCAGCTCTCCGGGGGGAACCGAGCAGTACTTC
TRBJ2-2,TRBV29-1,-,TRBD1,CSVGHGTDNTGELFF,TGCAGCGTTGGGCACGGGACAGATAACACCGGGGAGCTGTTTTTT
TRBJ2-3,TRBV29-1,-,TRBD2,CSVGGARDTQYF,TGCAGCGTCGGGGGGGCCAGAGATACGCAGTATTTT
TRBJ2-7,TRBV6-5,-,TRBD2,CATRGGMAYEQYF,TGTGCCACCCGGGGAGGGATGGCCTACGAGCAGTACTTC
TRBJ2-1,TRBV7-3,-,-,CASSLAVYSSYNEQFF,TGTGCCAGCAGCTTAGCGGTCTACTCCTCCTACAATGAGCAGTTCTTC
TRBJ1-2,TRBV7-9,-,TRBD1,CASSRTTGGVMGFYGYTF,TGTGCCAGCAGCCGTACTACAGGGGGCGTAATGGGGTTCTATGGCTACACCTTC
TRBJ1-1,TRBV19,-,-,CASGSRVNTEAFF,TGTGCCAGTGGATCCAGGGTGAACACTGAAGCTTTCTTT
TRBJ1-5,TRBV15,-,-,CATSSVSRYQPQHF,TGTGCCACCAGCAGCGTTAGTCGGTATCAGCCCCAGCATTTT
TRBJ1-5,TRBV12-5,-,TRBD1,CASALIRQGFNQPQHF,TGTGCTAGTGCCCTAATACGACAGGGCTTCAATCAGCCCCAGCATTTT
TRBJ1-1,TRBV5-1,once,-,CASSLTAPTEAFF,TGCGCCAGCAGCCTAACTGCCCCTACTGAAGCTTTCTTT
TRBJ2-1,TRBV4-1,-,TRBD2,CASSQAGGRLEQFF,TGCGCCAGCAGCCAAGCGGGGGGTCGGTTGGAGCAGTTCTTC
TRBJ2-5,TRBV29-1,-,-,CSTEARAQETQYF,TGCAGCACTGAGGCCAGGGCCCAAGAGACCCAGTACTTC
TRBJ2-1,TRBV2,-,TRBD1,CASSLGQGGHEQFF,TGTGCCAGCAGTCTTGGACAGGGGGGACATGAGCAGTTCTTC
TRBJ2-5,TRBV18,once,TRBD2,CASSLGGYQETQYF,TGTGCCAGCTCACTCGGGGGGTACCAAGAGACCCAGTACTTC
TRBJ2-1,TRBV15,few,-,CATTLRASSYNEQFF,TGTGCCACCACTCTCAGGGCGAGCTCCTACAATGAGCAGTTCTTC
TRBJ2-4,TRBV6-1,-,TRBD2,CASSEDFLAGGNIQYF,TGTGCCAGCAGTGAAGACTTTCTAGCGGGGGGAAACATTCAGTACTTC
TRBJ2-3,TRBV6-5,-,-,CASSYVDGGTDTQYF,TGTGCCAGCAGTTATGTTGACGGAGGCACAGATACGCAGTATTTT
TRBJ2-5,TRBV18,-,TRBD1,CASSPRGQEKETQYF,TGTGCCAGCTCACCCCGTGGACAGGAGAAAGAGACCCAGTACTTC
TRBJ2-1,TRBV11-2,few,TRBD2,CASSPGGVYNEQFF,TGTGCCAGCAGCCCGGGGGGGGTCTACAATGAGCAGTTCTTC
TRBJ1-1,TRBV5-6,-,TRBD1,CASSQTQGAVDLLAEAFF,TGTGCCAGCAGCCAAACGCAGGGGGCCGTAGACCTCTTGGCTGAAGCTTTCTTT
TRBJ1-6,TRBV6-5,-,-,CASSFRGGMDNSPLHF,TGTGCCAGCAGTTTTCGTGGAGGGATGGATAATTCACCCCTCCACTTT
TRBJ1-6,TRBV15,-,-,CATSRVRGLGYNSPLHF,TGTGCCACCAGCAGAGTTCGAGGGCTGGGGTATAATTCACCCCTCCACTTT
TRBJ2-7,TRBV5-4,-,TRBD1,CASSFGDRGYEQYF,TGTGCCAGCAGCTTCGGGGACAGGGGCTACGAGCAGTACTTC
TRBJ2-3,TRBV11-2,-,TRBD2,CASVRGGTDTQYF,TGTGCCAGCGTACGGGGGGGCACAGATACGCAGTATTTT
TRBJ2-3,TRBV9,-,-,CASSVVFRTHSTDTQYF,TGTGCCAGCAGCGTAGTCTTTCGGACACACAGCACAGATACGCAGTATTTT
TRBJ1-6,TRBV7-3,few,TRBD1,CASSLTGGRSPLHF,TGTGCCAGCAGCCTAACAGGGGGCCGTTCACCCCTCCACTTT